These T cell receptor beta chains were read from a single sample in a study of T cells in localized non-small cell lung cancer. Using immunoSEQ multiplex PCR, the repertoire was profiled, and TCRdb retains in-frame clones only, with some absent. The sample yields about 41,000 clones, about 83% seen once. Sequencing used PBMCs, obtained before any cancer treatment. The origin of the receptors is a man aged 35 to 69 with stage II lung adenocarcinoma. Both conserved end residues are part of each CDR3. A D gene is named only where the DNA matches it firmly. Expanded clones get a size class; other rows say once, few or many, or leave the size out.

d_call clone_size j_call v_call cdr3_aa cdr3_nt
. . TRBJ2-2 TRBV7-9 CASSLTEDTGELFF TGTGCCAGCAGTCTTACAGAAGACACCGGGGAGCTGTTTTTT
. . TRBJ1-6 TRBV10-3 CATGSSYNSPLHF TGTGCCACAGGGAGCTCCTATAATTCACCCCTCCACTTT
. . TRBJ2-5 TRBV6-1 CASRSNGETQYF TGTGCCAGCAGAAGTAACGGGGAGACCCAGTACTTC
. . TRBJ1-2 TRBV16 CASSHLSAISYGYTF TGTGCCAGCAGCCATTTATCCGCGATAAGCTATGGCTACACCTTC
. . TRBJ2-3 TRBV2 CASSEARGTQYF TGTGCCAGCAGTGAAGCCCGGGGTACGCAGTATTTT
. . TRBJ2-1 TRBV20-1 CSAGSYNEQFF TGCAGTGCTGGGTCCTACAATGAGCAGTTCTTC
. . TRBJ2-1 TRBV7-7 CASSPSLMAADEQFF TGTGCCAGCAGCCCAAGTCTAATGGCTGCGGATGAGCAGTTCTTC
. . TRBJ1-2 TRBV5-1 CASSLDPDSYGYTF TGCGCCAGCAGCTTGGACCCAGATTCCTATGGCTACACCTTC
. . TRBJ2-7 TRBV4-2 CASSQEAGLAVYEQYF TGTGCCAGCAGCCAAGAAGCTGGGCTAGCCGTCTACGAGCAGTACTTC
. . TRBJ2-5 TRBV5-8 CASSLGSGRQTQYF TGTGCCAGCAGCCTAGGATCTGGTAGACAGACCCAGTACTTC
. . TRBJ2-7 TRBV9 CASSVTSRGGLYEQYF TGTGCCAGCAGCGTCACAAGTCGGGGTGGCCTCTACGAGCAGTACTTC
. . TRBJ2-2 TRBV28 CASSLTVNTGELFF TGTGCCAGCAGTTTGACGGTGAACACCGGGGAGCTGTTTTTT
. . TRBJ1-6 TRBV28 CASSLGSGGGSSPLHF TGTGCCAGCAGTTTAGGGTCCGGTGGGGGGTCATCACCCCTCCACTTT
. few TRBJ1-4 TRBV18 CASSPGEKLFF TGTGCCAGCTCACCGGGAGAAAAACTGTTTTTT
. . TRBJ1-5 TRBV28 CASSPNTLGNQPQHF TGTGCCAGCAGCCCCAACACCCTTGGGAATCAGCCCCAGCATTTT
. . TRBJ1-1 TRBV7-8 CASSPRALNTEAFF TGTGCCAGCAGCCCCCGGGCCTTGAACACTGAAGCTTTCTTT
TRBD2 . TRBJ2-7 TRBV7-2 CASSRDRTSGMYEQYF TGTGCCAGCAGCCGAGACAGGACTAGCGGGATGTACGAGCAGTACTTC
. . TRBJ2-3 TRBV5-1 CASSFYGGSGTDTQYF TGCGCCAGCAGCTTTTATGGTGGGAGTGGCACAGATACGCAGTATTTT
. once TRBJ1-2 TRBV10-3 CAISESVYGYTF TGTGCCATCAGTGAGTCTGTCTATGGCTACACCTTC
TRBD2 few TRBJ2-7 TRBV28 CASSFLSGDEQYF TGTGCCAGCAGTTTCCTTAGCGGGGACGAGCAGTACTTC
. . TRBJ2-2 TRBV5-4 CASSPDKTRTGELFF TGTGCCAGCAGCCCGGACAAAACCCGCACCGGGGAGCTGTTTTTT
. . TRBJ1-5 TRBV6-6 CASSGRAASNQPQHF TGTGCCAGCAGCGGGAGGGCAGCTAGTAATCAGCCCCAGCATTTT